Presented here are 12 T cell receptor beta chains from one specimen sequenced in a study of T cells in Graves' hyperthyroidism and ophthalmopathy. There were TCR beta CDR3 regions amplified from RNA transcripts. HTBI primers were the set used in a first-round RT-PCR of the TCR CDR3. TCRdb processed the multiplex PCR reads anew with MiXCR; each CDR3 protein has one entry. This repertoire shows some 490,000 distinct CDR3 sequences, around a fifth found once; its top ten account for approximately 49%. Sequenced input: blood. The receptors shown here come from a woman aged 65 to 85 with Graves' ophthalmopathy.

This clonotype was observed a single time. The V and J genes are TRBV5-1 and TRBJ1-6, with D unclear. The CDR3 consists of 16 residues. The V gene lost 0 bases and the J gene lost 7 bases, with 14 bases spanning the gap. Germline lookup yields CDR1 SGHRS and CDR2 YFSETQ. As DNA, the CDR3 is TGCGCCAGCAGCTTGGCCTTCACATCTGGCAATTCACCCCTCCACTTT. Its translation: CASSLAFTSGNSPLHF.

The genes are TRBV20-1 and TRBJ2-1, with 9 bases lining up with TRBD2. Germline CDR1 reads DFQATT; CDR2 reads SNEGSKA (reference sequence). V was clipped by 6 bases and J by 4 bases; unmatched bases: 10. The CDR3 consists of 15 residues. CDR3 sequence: CSAPPGLATYNEQFF. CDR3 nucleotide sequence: TGCAGTGCCCCGCCGGGACTAGCAACATACAATGAGCAGTTCTTC.

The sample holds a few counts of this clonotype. The CDR3 DNA sequence: TGCAGTGCTCCCCCGGGCGGGTCGAACACCGGGGAGCTGTTTTTT. It specifies CSAPPGGSNTGELFF. J is TRBJ2-2 and V is TRBV20-1, with D tentatively TRBD2 (5 bases). There are 15 residues in the CDR3. V lost 5 bases and J 0 bases, leaving 13 bases between the germline ends. CDR1 DFQATT and CDR2 SNEGSKA come from the germline V gene (reference sequence).

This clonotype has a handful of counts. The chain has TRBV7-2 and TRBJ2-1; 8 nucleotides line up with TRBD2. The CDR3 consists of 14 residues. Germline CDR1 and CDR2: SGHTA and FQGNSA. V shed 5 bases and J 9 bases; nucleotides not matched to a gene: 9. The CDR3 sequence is CASSRDSGNFEQFF. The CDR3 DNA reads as TGTGCCAGCAGCAGAGATAGCGGGAATTTTGAGCAGTTCTTC.

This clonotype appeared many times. The CDR3 DNA is TGTGCCAGCAGTTACGACAGGGGGCGGGGGGAGACCCAGTACTTC. Amino acid sequence: CASSYDRGRGETQYF. The chain uses TRBV6-6 and TRBJ2-5; 10 nucleotides agree with TRBD1. The V gene end was trimmed by 2 bases and the J gene end by 5 bases; junction bases not matched to a gene: 5. CDR1 is MNHNY, CDR2 SVGAGI, per germline (reference sequence). This CDR3 has 15 residues.

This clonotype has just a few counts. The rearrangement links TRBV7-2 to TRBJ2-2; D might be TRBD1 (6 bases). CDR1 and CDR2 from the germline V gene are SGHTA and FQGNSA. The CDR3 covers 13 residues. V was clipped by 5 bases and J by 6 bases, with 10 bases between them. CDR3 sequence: CASSNRAPGELFF. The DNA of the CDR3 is TGTGCCAGCAGCAACAGGGCTCCCGGGGAGCTGTTTTTT.

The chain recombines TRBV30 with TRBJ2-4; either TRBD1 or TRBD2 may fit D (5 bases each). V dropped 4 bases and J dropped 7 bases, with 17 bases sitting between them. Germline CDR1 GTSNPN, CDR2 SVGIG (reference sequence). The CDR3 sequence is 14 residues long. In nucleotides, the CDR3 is TGTGCCTGGAACTTTTTGGGGGATGGCAACATTCAGTACTTC. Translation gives CAWNFLGDGNIQYF.

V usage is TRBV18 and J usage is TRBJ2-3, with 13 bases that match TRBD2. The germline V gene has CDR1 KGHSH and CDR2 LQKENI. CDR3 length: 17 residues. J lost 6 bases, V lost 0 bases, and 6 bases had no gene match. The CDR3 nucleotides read TGTGCCAGCTCACCACCGGGACTAGCGGGGCTCCGGGATACGCAGTATTTT. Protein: CASSPPGLAGLRDTQYF.

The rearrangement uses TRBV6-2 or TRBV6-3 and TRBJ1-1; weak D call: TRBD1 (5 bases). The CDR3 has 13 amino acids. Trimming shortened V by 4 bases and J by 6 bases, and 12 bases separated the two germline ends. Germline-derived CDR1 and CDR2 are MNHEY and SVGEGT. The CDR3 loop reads CASSFMLGAEAFF. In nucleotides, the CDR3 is TGTGCCAGCAGTTTTATGTTGGGGGCTGAAGCTTTCTTT.

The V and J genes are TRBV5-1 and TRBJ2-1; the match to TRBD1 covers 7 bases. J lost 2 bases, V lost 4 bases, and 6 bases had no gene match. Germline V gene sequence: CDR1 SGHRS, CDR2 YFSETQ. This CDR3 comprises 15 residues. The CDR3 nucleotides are TGCGCCAGCAGCCCCGGGACAGATACCTACAATGAGCAGTTCTTC. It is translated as CASSPGTDTYNEQFF.

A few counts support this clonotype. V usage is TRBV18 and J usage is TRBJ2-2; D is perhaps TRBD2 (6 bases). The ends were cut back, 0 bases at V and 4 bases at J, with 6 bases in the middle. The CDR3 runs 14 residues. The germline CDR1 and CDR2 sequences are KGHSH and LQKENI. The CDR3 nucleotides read TGTGCCAGCTCACCACCGACTAGCACCGGGGAGCTGTTTTTT. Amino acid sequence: CASSPPTSTGELFF.

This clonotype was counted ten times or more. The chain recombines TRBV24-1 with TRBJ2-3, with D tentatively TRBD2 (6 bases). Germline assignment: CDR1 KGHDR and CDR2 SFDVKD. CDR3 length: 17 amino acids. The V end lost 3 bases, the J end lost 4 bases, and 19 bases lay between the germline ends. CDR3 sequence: CATSDPRESGVPDTQYF. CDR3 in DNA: TGTGCCACCAGTGATCCTCGGGAGTCCGGGGTCCCAGATACGCAGTATTTT.